Listed here is a single T cell receptor beta chain. Its specificity is not known. The CDR3 runs 14 residues. CDR1 LGHNA and CDR2 YNFKEQ come from the germline V gene. The V and J ends lost 1 base and 6 bases respectively, with 13 bases between them. This record belongs to a study of OX40 agonist ivuxolimab in advanced cancers. Some clones are missing from TCRdb's copy, which holds only in-frame ones; the method was immunoSEQ multiplex PCR. The data contain some 66,000 clones, roughly four fifths of them singletons. The study's findings and limits: Which antigen the expanded peripheral T cells recognized is unknown.

The sequence came from an adult with an advanced solid tumor such as melanoma, head and neck, liver or kidney cancer. The material sequenced was CD4+ or CD8+ T cells sorted from blood, taken in a trial of the OX40 agonist ivuxolimab. The chain combines TRBV4-2 with TRBJ2-7; D not resolved. CDR3 nucleotide sequence: TGTGCCAGCAGCCAAGTTGTCGGCAGCTCCGAGCAGTACTTC. Its protein is CASSQVVGSSEQYF.